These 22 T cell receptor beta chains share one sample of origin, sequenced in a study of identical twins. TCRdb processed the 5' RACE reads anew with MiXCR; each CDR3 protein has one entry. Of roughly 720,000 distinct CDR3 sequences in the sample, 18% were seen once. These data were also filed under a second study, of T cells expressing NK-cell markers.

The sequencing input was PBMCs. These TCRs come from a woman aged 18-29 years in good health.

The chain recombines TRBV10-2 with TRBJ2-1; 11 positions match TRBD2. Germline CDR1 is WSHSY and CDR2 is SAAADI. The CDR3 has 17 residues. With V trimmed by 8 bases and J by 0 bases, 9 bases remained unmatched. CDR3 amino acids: CASAVSSGRPSYNEQFF. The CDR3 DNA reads TGCGCCAGCGCCGTTTCTAGCGGGAGGCCCTCCTACAATGAGCAGTTCTTC.

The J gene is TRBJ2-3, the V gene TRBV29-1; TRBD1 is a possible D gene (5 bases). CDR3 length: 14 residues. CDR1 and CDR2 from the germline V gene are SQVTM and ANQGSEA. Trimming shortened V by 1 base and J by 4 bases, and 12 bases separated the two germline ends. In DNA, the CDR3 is TGCAGCGTTGAAGGCGCAGGGTGGGCAGATACGCAGTATTTT. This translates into CSVEGAGWADTQYF.

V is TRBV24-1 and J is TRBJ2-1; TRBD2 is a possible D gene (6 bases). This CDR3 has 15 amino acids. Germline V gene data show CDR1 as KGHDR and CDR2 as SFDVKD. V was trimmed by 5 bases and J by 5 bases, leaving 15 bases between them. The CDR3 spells CATSAGTSINNEQFF. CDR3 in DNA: TGTGCCACCAGTGCCGGGACTTCGATCAACAATGAGCAGTTCTTC.

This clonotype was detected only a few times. The CDR3 coding sequence is TGCAGTGCTAGCGGGTTAGCAGATACGCAGTATTTT. This codes for CSASGLADTQYF. J is TRBJ2-3 and V is TRBV20-1; D is undetermined. The germline V and J ends were trimmed by 3 bases and 4 bases, with 8 bases remaining between them. The germline V gene has CDR1 DFQATT and CDR2 SNEGSKA (reference sequence). CDR3 length: 12 amino acids.

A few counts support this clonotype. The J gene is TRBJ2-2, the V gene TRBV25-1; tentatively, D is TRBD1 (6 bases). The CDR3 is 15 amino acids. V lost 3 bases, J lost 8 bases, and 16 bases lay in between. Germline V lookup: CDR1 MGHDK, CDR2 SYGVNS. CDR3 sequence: CASSDWDTNEGELFF. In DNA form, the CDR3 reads TGTGCCAGCAGTGATTGGGACACCAACGAGGGGGAGCTGTTTTTT.

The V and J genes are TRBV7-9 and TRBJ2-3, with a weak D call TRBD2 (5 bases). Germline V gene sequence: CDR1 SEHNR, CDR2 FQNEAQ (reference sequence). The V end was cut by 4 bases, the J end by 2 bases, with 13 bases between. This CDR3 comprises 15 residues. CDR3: CASSSPAVLTDTQYF. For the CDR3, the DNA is TGTGCCAGCAGCTCACCAGCGGTCCTCACAGATACGCAGTATTTT. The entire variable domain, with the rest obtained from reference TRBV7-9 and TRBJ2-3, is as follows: DTGVSQNPRHKITKRGQNVTFRCDPISEHNRLYWYRQTLGQGPEFLTYFQNEAQLEKSRLLSDRFSAERPKGSFSTLEIQRTEQGDSAMYLCASSSPAVLTDTQYFGPGTRLTVL.

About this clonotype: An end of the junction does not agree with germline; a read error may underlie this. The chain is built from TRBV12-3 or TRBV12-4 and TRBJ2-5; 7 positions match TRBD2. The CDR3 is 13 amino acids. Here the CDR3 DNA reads TGTGCGAGCAAGGGACTAAGGGAAGAGACCCAGTACTTC. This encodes CASKGLREETQYF.

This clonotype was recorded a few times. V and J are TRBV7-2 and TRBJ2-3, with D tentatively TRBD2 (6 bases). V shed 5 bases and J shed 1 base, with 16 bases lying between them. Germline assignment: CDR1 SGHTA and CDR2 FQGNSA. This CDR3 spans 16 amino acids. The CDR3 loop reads CASSGPLLAGTDTQYF. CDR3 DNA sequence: TGTGCCAGCAGCGGACCCCTACTAGCAGGCACAGATACGCAGTATTTT.

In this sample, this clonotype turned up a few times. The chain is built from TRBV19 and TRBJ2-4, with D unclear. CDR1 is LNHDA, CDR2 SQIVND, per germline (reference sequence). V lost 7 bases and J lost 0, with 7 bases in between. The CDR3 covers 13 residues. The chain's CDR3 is CASMALAKNIQYF. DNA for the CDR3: TGTGCCAGTATGGCTCTAGCCAAAAACATTCAGTACTTC.

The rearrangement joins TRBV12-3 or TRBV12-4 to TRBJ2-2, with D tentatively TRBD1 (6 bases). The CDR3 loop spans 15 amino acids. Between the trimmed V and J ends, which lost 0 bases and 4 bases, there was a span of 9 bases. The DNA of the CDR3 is TGTGCCAGCAGTTTAGCGGGACACGCCACCGGGGAGCTGTTTTTT. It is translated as CASSLAGHATGELFF.

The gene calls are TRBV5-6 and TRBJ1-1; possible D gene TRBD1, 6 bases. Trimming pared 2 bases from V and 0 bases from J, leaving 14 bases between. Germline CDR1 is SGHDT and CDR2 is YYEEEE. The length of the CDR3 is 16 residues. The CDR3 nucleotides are TGTGCCAGCAGCTTTCGTACAGGGCTCATGAACACTGAAGCTTTCTTT. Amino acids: CASSFRTGLMNTEAFF.

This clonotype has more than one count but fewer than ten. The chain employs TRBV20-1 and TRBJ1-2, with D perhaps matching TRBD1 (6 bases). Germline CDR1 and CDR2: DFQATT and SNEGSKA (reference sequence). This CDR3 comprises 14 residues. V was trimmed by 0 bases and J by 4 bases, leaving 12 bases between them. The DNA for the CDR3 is TGCAGTGCTAGAGAGTTCGGGACACCCTATGGCTACACCTTC. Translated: CSAREFGTPYGYTF.

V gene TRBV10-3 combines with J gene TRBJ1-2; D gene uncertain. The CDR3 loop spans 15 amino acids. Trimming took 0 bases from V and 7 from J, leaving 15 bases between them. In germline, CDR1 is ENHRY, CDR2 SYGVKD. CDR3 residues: CAISESGQRKGGYTF. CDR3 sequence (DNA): TGTGCCATCAGTGAGTCGGGCCAGAGGAAGGGTGGCTACACCTTC.

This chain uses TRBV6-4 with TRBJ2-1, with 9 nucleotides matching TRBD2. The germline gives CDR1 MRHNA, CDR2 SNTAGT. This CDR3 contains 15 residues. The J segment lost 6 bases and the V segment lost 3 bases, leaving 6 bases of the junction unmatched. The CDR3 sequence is CASSDSGTSPNEQFF. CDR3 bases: TGTGCCAGCAGTGATTCCGGGACTAGCCCCAATGAGCAGTTCTTC.

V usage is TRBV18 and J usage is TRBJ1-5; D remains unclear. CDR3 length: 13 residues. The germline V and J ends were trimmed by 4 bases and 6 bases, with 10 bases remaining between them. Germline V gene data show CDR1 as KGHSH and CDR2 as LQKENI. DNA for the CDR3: TGTGCCAGCTCACAATCCGAGCGTCAGCCCCAGCATTTT. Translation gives CASSQSERQPQHF.

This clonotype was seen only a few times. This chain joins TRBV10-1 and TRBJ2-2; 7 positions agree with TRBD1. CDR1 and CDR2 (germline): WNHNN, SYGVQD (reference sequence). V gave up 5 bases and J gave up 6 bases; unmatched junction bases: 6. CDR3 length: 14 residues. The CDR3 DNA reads TGCGCCAGCAGTCCTAACAGGGGAGCCGGGGAGCTGTTTTTT. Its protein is CASSPNRGAGELFF.

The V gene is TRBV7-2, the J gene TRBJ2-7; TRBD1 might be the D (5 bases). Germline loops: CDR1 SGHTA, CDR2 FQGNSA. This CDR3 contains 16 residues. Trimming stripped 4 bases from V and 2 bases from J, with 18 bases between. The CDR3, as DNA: TGTGCCAGCAGCTCCCACCGGCAGGGTTACACCTACGAGCAGTACTTC. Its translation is CASSSHRQGYTYEQYF.

In nucleotides, the CDR3 is TGTGCCAGCAGCTTATTTCGAGATACGCAGTATTTT. It encodes CASSLFRDTQYF. The V and J genes are TRBV7-9 and TRBJ2-3; D not resolved. CDR1 and CDR2 from the germline V gene are SEHNR and FQNEAQ (reference sequence). Trimming stripped 2 bases from V and 5 bases from J, with 5 bases between. There are 12 residues in the CDR3.

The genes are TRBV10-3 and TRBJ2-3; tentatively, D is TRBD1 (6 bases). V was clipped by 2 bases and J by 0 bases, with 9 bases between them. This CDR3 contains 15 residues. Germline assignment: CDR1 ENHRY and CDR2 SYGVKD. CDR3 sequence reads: CAISELGQSTDTQYF. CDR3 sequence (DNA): TGTGCCATCAGTGAGCTGGGACAAAGCACAGATACGCAGTATTTT.

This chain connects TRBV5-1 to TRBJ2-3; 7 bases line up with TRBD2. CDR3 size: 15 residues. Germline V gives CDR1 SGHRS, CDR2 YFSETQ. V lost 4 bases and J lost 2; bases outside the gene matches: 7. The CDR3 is CASSIRGVDTDTQYF. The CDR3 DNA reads TGCGCCAGCAGCATTCGGGGGGTCGACACAGATACGCAGTATTTT.

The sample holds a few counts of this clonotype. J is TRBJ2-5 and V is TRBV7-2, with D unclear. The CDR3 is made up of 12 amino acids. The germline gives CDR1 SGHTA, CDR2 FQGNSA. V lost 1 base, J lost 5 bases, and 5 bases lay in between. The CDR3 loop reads CASSLDYETQYF. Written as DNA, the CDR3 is TGTGCCAGCAGCTTAGATTATGAGACCCAGTACTTC. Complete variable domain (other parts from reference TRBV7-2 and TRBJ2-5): GAGVSQSPSNKVTEKGKDVELRCDPISGHTALYWYRQSLGQGLEFLIYFQGNSAPDKSGLPSDRFSAERTGGSVSTLTIQRTQQEDSAVYLCASSLDYETQYFGPGTRLLVL.

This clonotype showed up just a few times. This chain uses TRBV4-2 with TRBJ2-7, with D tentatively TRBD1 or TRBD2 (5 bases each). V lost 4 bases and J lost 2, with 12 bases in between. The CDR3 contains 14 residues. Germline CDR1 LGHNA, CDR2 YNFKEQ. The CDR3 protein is CASSLPGRPYEQYF. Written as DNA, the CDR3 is TGTGCCAGCAGCCTTCCGGGACGCCCCTACGAGCAGTACTTC.